This T cell receptor (beta chain) was observed in a study of shared clonotypes between healthy human individuals. Findings and caveats of the study: Some clonotypes were shared by all four sorted-subset donors, while others were not shared. The non-shared ones had lower generation probabilities than the shared ones.

The CDR3 runs 15 residues. Trimming removed 4 bases at V and 4 bases at J, with 15 bases between. Germline assignment: CDR1 ENHRY and CDR2 SYGVKD. As regards this clone: Its cognate antigen is unknown.

Sequencing was performed with immunoSEQ multiplex PCR; in TCRdb, only in-frame clones are kept and a portion is missing. The sample yields some 1,400,000 clones, 96% seen once. The chain joins TRBV10-3 to TRBJ2-3, with D uncertain. This clonotype was obtained from a man aged 25 to 45 in good health. The source material was naive CD4+ T cells sorted from blood. As to subset: CD45RA+ positively selected. The CDR3 DNA reads as TGTGCCATCAGTGGTAGCCTGAAATCCCCAGATACGCAGTATTTT. As protein: CAISGSLKSPDTQYF.